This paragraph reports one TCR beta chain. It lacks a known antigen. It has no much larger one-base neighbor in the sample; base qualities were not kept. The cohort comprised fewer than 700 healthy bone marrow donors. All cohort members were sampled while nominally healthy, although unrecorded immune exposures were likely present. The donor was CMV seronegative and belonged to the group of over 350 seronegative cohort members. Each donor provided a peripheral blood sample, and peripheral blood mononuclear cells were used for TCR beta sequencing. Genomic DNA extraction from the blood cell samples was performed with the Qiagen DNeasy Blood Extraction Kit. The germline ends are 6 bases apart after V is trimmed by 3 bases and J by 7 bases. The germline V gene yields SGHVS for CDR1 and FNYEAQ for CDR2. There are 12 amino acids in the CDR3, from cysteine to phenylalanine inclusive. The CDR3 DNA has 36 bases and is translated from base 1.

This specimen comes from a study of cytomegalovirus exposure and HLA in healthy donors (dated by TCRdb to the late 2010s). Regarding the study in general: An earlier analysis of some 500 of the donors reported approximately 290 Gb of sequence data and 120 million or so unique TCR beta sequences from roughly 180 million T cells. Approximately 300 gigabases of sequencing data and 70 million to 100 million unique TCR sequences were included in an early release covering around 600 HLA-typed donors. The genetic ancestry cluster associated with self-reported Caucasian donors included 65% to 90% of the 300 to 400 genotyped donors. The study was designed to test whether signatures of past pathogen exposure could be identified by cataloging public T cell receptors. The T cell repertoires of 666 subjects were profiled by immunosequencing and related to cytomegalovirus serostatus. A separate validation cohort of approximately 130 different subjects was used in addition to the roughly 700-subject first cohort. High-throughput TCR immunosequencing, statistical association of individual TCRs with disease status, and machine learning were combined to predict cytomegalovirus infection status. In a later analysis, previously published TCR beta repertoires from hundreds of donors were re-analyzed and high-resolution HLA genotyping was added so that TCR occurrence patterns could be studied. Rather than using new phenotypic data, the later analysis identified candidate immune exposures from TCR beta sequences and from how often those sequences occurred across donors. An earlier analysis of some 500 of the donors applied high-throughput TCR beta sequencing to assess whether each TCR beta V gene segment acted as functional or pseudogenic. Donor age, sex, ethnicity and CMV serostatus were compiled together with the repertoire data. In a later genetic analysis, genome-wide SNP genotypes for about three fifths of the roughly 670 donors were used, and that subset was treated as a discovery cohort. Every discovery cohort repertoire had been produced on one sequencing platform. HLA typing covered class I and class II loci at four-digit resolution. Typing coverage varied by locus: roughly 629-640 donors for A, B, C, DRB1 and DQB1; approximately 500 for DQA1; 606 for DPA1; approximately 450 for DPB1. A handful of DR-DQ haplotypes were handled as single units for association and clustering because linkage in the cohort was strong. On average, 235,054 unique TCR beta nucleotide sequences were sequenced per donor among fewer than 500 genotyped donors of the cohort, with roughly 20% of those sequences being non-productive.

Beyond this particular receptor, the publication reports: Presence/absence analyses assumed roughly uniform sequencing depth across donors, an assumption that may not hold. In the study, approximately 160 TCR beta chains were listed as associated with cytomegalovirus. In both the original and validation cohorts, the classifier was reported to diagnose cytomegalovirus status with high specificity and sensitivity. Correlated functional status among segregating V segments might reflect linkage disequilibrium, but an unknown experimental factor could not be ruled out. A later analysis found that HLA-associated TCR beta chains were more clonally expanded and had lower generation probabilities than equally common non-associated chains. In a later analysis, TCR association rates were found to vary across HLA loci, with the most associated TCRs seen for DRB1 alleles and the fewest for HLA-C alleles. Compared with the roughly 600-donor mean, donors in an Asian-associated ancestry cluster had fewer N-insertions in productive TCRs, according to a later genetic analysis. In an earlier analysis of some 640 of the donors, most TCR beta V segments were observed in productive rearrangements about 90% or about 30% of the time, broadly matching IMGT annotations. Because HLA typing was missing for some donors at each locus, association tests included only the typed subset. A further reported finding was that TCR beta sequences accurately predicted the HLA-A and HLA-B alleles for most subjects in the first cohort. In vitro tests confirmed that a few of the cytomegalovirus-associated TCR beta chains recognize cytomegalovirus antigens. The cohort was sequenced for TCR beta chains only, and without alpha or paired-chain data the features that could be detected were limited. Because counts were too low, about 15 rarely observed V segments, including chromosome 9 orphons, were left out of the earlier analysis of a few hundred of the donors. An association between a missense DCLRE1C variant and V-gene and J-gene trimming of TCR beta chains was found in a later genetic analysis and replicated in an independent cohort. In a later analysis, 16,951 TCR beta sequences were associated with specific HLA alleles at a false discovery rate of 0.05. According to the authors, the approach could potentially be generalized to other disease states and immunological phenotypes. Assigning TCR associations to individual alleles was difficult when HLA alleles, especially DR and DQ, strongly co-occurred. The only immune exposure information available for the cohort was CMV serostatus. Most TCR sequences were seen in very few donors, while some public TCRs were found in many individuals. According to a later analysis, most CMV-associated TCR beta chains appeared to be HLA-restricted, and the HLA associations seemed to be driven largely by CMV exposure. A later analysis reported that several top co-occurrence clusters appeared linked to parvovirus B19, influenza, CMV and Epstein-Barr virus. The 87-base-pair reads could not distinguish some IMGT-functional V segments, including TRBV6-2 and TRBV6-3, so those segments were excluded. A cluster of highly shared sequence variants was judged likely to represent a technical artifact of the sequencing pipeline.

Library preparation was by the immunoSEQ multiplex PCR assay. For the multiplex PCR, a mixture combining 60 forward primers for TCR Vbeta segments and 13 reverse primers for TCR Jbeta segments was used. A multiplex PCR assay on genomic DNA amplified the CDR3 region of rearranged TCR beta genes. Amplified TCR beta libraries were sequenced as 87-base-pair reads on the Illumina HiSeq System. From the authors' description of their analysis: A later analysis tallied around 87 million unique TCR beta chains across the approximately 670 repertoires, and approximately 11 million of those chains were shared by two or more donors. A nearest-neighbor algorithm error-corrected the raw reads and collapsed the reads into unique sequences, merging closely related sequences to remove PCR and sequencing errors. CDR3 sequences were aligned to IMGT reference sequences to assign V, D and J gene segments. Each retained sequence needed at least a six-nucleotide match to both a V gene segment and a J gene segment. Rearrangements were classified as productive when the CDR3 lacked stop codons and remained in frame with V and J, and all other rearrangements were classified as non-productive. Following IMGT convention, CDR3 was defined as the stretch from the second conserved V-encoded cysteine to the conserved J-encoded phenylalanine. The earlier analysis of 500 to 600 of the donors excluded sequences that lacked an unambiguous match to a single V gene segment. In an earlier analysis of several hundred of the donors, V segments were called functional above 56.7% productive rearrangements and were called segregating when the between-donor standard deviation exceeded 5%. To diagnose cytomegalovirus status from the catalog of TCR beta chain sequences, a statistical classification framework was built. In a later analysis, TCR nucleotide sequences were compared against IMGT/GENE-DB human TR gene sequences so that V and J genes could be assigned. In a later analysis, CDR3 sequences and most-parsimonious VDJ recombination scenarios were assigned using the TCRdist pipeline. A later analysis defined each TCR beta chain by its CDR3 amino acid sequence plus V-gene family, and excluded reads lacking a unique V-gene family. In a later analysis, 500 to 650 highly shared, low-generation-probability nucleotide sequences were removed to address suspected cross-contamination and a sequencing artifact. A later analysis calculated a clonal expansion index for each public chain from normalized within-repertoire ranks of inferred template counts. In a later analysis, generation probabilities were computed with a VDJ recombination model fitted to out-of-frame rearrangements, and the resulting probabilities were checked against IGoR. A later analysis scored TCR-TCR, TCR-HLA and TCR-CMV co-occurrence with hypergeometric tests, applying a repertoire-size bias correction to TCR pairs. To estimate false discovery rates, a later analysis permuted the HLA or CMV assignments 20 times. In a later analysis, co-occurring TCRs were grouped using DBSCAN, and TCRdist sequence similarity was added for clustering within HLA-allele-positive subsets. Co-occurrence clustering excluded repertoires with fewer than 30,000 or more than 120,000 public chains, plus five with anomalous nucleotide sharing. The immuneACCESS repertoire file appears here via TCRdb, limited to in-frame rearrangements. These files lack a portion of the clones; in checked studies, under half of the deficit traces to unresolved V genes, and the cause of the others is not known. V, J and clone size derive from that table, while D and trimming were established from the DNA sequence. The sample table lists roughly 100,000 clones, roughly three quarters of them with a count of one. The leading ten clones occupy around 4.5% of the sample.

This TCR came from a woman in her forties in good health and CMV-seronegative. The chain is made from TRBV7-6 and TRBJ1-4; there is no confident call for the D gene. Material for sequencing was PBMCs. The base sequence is TGTGCCAGCAGCTTGGAGGGTGAAAAACTGTTTTTT. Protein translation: CASSLEGEKLFF.